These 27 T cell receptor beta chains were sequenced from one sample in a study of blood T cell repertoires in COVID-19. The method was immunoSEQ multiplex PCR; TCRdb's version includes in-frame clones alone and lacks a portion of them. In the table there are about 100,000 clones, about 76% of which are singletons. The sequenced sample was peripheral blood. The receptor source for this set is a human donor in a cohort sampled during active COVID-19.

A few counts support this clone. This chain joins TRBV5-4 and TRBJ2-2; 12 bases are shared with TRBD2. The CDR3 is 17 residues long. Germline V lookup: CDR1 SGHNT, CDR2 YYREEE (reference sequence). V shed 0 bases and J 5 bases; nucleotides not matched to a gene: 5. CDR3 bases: TGTGCCAGCAGCTTGGGAGGACTAGCGGGACAAACCGGGGAGCTGTTTTTT. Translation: CASSLGGLAGQTGELFF.

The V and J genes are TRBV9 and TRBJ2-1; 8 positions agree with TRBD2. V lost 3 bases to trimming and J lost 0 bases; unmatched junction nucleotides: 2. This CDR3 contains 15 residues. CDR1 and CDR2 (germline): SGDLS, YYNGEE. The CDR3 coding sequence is TGTGCCAGCAGCGAACGGGAGGGCTCCTACAATGAGCAGTTCTTC. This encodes CASSEREGSYNEQFF.

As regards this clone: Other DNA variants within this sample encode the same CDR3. The CDR3 loop is CASSLGAAYNEQFF. CDR3 nucleotides: TGCGCCAGCAGCTTGGGGGCTGCTTACAATGAGCAGTTCTTC. The chain links TRBV5-1 to TRBJ2-1; D is unclear. This CDR3 comprises 14 residues. The V gene lost 0 bases and the J gene lost 4 bases, with 8 bases spanning the gap. Germline V lookup: CDR1 SGHRS, CDR2 YFSETQ.

The CDR3: CASSGWGSPGRETQYF. CDR3 sequence (DNA): TGTGCCAGCAGTGGTTGGGGGTCGCCAGGGAGGGAGACCCAGTACTTC. This chain uses TRBV6-1 with TRBJ2-5, with D perhaps matching TRBD2 (6 bases). The CDR3 runs 16 residues. Trimming left V 4 bases short and J 5 bases short, with 20 bases between. The V gene's germline CDR1 is MNHNS and CDR2 SASEGT.

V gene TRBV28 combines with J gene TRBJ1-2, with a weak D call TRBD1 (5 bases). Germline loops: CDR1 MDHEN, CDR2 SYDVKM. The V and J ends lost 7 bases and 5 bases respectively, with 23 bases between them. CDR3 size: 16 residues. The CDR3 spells CASTNLGGLAYYGYTF. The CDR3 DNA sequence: TGTGCCAGCACCAACCTTGGGGGACTGGCTTATTATGGCTACACCTTC.

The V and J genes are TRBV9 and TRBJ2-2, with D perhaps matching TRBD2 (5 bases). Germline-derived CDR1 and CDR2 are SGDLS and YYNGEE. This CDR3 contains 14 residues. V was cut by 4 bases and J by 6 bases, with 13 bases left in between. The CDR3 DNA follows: TGTGCCAGCAGCCTAGGCGCTAGCCCCGGGGAGCTGTTTTTT. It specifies CASSLGASPGELFF.

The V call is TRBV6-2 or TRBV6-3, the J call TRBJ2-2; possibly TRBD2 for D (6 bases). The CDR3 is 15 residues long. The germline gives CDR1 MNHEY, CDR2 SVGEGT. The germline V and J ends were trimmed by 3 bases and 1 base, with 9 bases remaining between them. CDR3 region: CASSYGRENTGELFF. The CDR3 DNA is TGTGCCAGCAGTTATGGGCGGGAGAACACCGGGGAGCTGTTTTTT.

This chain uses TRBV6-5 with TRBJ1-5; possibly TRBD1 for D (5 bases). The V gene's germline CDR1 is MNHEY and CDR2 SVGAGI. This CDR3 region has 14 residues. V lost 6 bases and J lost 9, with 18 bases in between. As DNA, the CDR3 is TGTGCCAGCAGAGTAGGGGACTTGGGGGGGCCCCAGCATTTT. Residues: CASRVGDLGGPQHF.

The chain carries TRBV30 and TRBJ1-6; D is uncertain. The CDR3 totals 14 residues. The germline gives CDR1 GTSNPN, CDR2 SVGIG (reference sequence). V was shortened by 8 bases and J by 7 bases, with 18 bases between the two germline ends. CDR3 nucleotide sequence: TGTGCCAGCGCCGCGGGAAACTACAATTCACCCCTCCACTTT. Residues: CASAAGNYNSPLHF.

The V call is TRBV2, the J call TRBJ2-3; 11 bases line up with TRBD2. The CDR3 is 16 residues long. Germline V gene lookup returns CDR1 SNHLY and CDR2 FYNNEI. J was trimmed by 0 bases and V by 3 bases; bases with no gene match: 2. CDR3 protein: CASSETSGTSTDTQYF. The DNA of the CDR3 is TGTGCCAGCAGTGAGACTAGCGGGACCAGCACAGATACGCAGTATTTT.

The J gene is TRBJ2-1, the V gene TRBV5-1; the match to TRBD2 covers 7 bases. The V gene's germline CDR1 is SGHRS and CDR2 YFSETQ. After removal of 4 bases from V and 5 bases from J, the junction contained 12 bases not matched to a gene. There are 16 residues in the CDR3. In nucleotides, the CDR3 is TGCGCCAGCAGCAGTAGCGGGCCGGATACTAACAATGAGCAGTTCTTC. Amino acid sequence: CASSSSGPDTNNEQFF.

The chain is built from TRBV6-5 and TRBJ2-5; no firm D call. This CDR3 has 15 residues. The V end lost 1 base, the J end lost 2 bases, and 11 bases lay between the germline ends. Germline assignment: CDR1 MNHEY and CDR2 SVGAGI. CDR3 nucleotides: TGTGCCAGCAGTTACTGGATGGCGGAACAAGAGACCCAGTACTTC. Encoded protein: CASSYWMAEQETQYF.

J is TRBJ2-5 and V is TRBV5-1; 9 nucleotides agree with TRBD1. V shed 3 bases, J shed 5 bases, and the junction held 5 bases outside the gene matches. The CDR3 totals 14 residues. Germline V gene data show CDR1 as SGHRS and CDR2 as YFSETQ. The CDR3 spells CASSSQGAGETQYF. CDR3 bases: TGCGCCAGCAGCTCACAGGGGGCTGGGGAGACCCAGTACTTC.

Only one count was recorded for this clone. The CDR3 here is CASSPPAGTGELFF. Written as DNA, the CDR3 is TGTGCCAGCAGCCCCCCCGCGGGCACCGGGGAGCTGTTTTTT. J is TRBJ2-2 and V is TRBV9, with D possibly TRBD2 on 5 matching bases. Germline CDR1 is SGDLS and CDR2 is YYNGEE. Trimming cost V 4 bases and J 4 bases, with 11 bases left between them. This CDR3 has 14 residues.

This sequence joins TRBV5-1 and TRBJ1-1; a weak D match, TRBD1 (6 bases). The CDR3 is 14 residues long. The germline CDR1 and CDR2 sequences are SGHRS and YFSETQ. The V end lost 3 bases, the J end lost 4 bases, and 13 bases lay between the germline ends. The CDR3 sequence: CASSSETGTTEAFF. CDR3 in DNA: TGCGCCAGCAGCTCCGAGACAGGAACCACTGAAGCTTTCTTT.

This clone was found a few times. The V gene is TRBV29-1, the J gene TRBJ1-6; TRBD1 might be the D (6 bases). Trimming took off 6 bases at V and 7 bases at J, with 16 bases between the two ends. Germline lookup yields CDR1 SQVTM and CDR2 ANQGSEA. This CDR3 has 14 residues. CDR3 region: CSVRYRDNNSPLHF. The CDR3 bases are TGCAGCGTCCGTTACAGGGATAACAATTCACCCCTCCACTTT.

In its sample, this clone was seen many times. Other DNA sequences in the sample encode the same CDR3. Here the CDR3 reads CASSGQNTGELFF. Written as DNA, the CDR3 is TGTGCCAGCAGTGGGCAGAACACCGGGGAGCTGTTTTTT. This chain uses TRBV2 with TRBJ2-2; D uncertain. The V and J ends lost 4 bases and 1 base respectively, with 4 bases between them. The CDR3 has 13 amino acids. Germline V gene sequence: CDR1 SNHLY, CDR2 FYNNEI.

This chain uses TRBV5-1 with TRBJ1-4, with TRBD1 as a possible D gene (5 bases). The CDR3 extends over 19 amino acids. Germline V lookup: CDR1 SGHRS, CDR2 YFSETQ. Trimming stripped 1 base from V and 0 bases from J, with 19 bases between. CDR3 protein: CASSLTPREGPATNEKLFF. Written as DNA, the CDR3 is TGCGCCAGCAGCTTGACCCCGAGGGAGGGGCCGGCAACTAATGAAAAACTGTTTTTT.

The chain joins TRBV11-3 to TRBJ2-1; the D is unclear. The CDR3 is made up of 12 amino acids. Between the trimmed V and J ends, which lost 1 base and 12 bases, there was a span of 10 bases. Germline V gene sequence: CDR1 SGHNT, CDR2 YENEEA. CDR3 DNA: TGTGCCAGCAGCTTAGGTTCGAGGCCGCAGTTCTTC. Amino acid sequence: CASSLGSRPQFF.

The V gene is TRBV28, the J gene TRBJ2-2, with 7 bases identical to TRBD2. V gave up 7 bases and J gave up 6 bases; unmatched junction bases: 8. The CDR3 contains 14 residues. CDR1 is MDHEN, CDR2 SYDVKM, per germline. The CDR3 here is CASKAEAGPGELFF. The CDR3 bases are TGTGCCAGCAAGGCGGAAGCGGGACCCGGGGAGCTGTTTTTT.

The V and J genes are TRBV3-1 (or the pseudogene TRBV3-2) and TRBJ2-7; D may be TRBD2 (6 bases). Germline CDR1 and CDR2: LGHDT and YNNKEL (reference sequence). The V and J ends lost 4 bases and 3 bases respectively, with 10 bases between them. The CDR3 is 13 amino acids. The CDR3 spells CASSRGNYYEQYF. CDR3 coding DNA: TGTGCCAGCAGCCGCGGGAACTACTACGAGCAGTACTTC.

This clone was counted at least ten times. The CDR3 nucleotides read TGTGCCAGCAGCTTAGGGGCACAAGAGACCCAGTACTTC. Translation gives CASSLGAQETQYF. The gene calls are TRBV11-3 and TRBJ2-5, with D hard to call. The V end lost 1 base, the J end lost 2 bases, and 5 bases lay between the germline ends. Germline assignment: CDR1 SGHNT and CDR2 YENEEA. The CDR3 runs to 13 residues.

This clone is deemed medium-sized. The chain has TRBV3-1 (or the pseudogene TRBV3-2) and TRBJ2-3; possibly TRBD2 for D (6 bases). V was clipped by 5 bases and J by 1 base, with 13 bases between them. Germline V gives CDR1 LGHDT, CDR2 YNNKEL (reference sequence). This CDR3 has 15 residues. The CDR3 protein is CASSSRAGRTDTQYF. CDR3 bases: TGTGCCAGCAGCTCCCGTGCGGGACGCACAGATACGCAGTATTTT.

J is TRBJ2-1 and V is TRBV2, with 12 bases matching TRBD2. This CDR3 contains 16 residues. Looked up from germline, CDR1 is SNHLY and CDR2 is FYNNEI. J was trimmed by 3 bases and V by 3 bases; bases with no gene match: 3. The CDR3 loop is CASSDRGLAGYNEQFF. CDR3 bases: TGTGCCAGCAGTGATCGGGGACTAGCGGGCTACAATGAGCAGTTCTTC.

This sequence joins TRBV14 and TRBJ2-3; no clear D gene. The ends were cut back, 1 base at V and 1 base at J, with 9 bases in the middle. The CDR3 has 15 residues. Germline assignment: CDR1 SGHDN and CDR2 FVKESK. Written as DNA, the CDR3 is TGTGCCAGCAGCCAAGGGATAGCCCGCACAGATACGCAGTATTTT. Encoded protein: CASSQGIARTDTQYF.

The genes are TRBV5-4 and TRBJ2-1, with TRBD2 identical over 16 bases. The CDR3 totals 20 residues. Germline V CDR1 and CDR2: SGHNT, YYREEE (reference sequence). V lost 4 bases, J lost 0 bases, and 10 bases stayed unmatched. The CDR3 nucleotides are TGTGCCAGCAGCCCCGGGACTAGCGGGAGGGTTGCTAGCTCCTACAATGAGCAGTTCTTC. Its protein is CASSPGTSGRVASSYNEQFF.

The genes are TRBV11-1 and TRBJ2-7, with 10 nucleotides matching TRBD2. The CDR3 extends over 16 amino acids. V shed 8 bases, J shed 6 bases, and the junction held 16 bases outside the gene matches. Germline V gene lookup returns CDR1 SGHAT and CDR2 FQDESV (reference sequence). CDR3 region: CASRMSGRAEKGEQYF. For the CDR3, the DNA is TGTGCCAGCCGAATGAGCGGGAGGGCCGAGAAGGGCGAGCAGTACTTC.